The source of this T cell receptor (beta chain) is a study of blood T cell repertoires in COVID-19. This clone showed up just a few times. Profiled with immunoSEQ multiplex PCR; TCRdb holds only in-frame clones, not every one. This table holds roughly 70,000 clones, over 70% found once. The CDR3 spans 13 residues. Germline assignment: CDR1 MNHEY and CDR2 SMNVEV (reference sequence). V lost 8 bases, J lost 5 bases, and 7 bases stayed unmatched. The sequence derives from a man between 70 and 80 years old with acute or convalescent COVID-19. Sequenced material: peripheral blood. The chain combines TRBV27 with TRBJ2-7; 9 nucleotides match TRBD2. The CDR3 bases are TGTGCCAGCCAAGGGACTAGCTGGGACGAGCAGTACTTC. This codes for CASQGTSWDEQYF.